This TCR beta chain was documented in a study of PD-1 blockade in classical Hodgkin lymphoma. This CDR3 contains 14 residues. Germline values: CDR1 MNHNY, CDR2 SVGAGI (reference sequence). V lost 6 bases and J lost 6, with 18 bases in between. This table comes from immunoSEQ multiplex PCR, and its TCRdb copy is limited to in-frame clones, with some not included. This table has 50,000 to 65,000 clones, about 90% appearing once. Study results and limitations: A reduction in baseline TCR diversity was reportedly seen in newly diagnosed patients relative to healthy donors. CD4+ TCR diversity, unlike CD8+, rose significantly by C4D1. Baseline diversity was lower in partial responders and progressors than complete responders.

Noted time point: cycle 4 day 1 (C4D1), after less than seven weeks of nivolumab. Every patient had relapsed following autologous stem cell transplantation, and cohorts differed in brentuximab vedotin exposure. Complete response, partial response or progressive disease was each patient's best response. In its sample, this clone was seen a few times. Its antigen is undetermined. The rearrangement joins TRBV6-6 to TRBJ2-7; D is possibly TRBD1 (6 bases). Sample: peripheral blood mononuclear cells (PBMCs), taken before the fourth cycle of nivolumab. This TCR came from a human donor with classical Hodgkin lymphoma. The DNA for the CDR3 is TGTGCCAGCAGACGCACGTTAACAGGGAGCGAGCAGTACTTC. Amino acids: CASRRTLTGSEQYF.